This TCR beta chain was captured by sequencing in a study of vaccination effects on CD4 cells after COVID-19. Study-level findings and limits: Of the vaccine-induced clones from healthy vaccinees, merely 1 of 255 recognized common cold coronaviruses as well. Marked contraction was observed in infection-induced and vaccine-induced clones late after vaccination.

With respect to this clone: No antigen is known for it.

Sequencing used immunoSEQ multiplex PCR; TCRdb keeps in-frame clones, though not all of them. The sample gives 65,000 to 90,000 clones, around 81% of which show up once; 10% is in the top ten. The V gene lost 6 bases and the J gene lost 15 bases, with 24 bases spanning the gap. From germline, CDR1 is SGHTA and CDR2 FQGNSA. CDR3 size: 14 residues. Peptide-pool stimulation followed by sequencing identified expanded antigen-specific CD4+ clonotypes in the ViraFEST assay. Cultured cells yielded isolated CD4+ T cells after 10 to 11 days. None of the vaccinated had previously contracted SARS-CoV-2, and their nucleocapsid antibodies tested negative. Each well held around 2 million PBMC cultured with 7.5 to 10 ug/ml peptides and about 9.7 IU/ml IL-2. In the cultures, half the medium was exchanged for IL-2 medium on days 3 and 7.

The chain combines TRBV7-2 with TRBJ2-1; D call uncertain. The sequences come from CD4+ T cells from PBMCs cultured with SARS-CoV-2 spike peptides, collected before COVID-19 vaccination. The receptor was isolated from a human donor who received a COVID-19 vaccine. CDR3 sequence (DNA): TGTGCCAGCAGTCGAACGATTTCCCCGGTGGTACTGTTCTTC. Its translation: CASSRTISPVVLFF.